This T cell receptor (beta chain) originates from a study of identical twins' blood T cells. This clonotype has just a few counts. What it binds is unknown. Study findings and constraints: Each donor's most abundant TCRbeta clonotypes shared more CDR3 sequences with her twin than unrelated donors.

Donors were six healthy women in three monozygous twin pairs. The J segment lost 4 bases and the V segment lost 4 bases, leaving 4 bases of the junction unmatched. Per germline, CDR1 SGHRS and CDR2 YFSETQ. The CDR3 is made up of 14 amino acids. TCRdb recomputed calls from the 5' RACE reads with MiXCR, one row per CDR3 protein. This table holds 350,000 to 450,000 distinct CDR3 sequences, about 28% found once. The origin of this receptor is a woman between 18 and 49 years old in good health. The material sequenced was PBMCs. The chain uses TRBV5-1 and TRBJ1-2, with 10 bases fitting TRBD1. Written as DNA, the CDR3 is TGCGCCAGCAGCCTGGGACAGGGGCTCTATGGCTACACCTTC. This translates into CASSLGQGLYGYTF.